The rows below give T cell receptor beta chains drawn from one sample of a study of Ad26.COV2.S vaccination and SARS-CoV-2 variants. Measured with immunoSEQ multiplex PCR; TCRdb has only the in-frame clones, and not every one. The top ten clones hold about 5% of a sample with around 300,000 clones, 80% to 90% of them seen once. The starting material was peripheral blood, obtained in a trial of Ad26.COV2.S vaccine versus placebo. The receptor source for this set is a person aged 18-60 years who received the Ad26.COV2.S COVID-19 vaccine or a placebo. The conserved cysteine and the conserved F or W are not part of the CDR3 here. The order of the fields is J gene, V gene, CDR3 protein.

J: TRBJ2-3; V: TRBV28; CDR3: ASSLSSRDPTDTQY
J: TRBJ1-1; V: TRBV5-1; CDR3: ASRDPGNTEAF
J: TRBJ2-2; V: TRBV3-1/TRBV3-2; CDR3: ASSRTARTGELF
J: TRBJ2-3; V: TRBV19; CDR3: ARPGLAGGTDTQY
J: TRBJ2-7; V: TRBV6-1; CDR3: ASSEHGGTYEQY
J: TRBJ2-7; V: TRBV7-2; CDR3: ASSPRGLAYEQY
J: TRBJ2-7; V: TRBV28; CDR3: ASSSLLAGVSYEQY
J: TRBJ2-1; V: TRBV6-5; CDR3: ASRPDSRTYNEQF
J: TRBJ2-5; V: TRBV23-1; CDR3: ASSHPKGNQETQY
J: TRBJ1-2; V: TRBV7-9; CDR3: ASSSVSGDYGYT
J: TRBJ2-7; V: TRBV28; CDR3: ASRTPTYEQY
J: TRBJ2-3; V: TRBV5-4; CDR3: ASSRKTSGTKLTDTQY
J: TRBJ2-2; V: TRBV7-7; CDR3: ASSPRTANTGELF
J: TRBJ2-1; V: TRBV2; CDR3: ASSGVLAGGPSSGDEQF
J: TRBJ2-2; V: TRBV7-9; CDR3: ASSRAGPNTGELF
J: TRBJ2-2; V: TRBV7-9; CDR3: ASSLGGLNTGELF
J: TRBJ2-1; V: TRBV28; CDR3: ASSLGTKRGRRYNEQF
J: TRBJ2-7; V: TRBV27; CDR3: ASRSGIEQY
J: TRBJ1-3; V: TRBV15; CDR3: ATKSDRVGNTIY
J: TRBJ2-3; V: TRBV11-2; CDR3: ASTEIPNDTQY
J: TRBJ1-5; V: TRBV15; CDR3: ATSRDRAGNQPQH
J: TRBJ2-3; V: TRBV2; CDR3: ASSEGAGGWSTDTQY